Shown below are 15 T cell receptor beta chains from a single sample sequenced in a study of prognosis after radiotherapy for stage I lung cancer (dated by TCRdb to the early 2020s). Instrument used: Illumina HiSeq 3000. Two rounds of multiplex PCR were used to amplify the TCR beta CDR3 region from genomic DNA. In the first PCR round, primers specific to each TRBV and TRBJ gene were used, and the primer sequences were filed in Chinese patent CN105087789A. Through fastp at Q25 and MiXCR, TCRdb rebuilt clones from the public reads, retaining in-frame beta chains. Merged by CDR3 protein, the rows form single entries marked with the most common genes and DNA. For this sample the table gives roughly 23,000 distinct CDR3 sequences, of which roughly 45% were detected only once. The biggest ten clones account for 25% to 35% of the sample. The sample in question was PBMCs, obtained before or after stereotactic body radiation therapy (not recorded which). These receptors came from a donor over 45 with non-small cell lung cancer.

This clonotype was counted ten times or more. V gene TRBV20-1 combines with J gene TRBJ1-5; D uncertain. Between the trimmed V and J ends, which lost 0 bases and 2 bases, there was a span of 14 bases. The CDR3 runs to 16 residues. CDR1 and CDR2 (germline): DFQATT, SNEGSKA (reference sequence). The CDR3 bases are TGCAGTGCTAGAGATTCCCGCCGAGCAGGCAATCAGCCCCAGCATTTT. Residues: CSARDSRRAGNQPQHF.

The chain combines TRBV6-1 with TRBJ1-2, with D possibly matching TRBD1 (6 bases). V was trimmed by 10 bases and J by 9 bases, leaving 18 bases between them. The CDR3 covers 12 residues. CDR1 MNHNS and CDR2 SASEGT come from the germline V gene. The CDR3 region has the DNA TGTGCCAACAGGGACAATTTTTATTGCTACACCTTC. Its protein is CANRDNFYCYTF.

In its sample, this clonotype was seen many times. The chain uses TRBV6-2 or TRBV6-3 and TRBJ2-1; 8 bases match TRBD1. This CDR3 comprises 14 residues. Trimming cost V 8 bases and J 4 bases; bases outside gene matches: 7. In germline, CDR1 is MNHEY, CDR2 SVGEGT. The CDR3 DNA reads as TGTGCCAGCCGCCGCGGACAGGGATACAATGAGCAGTTCTTC. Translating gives CASRRGQGYNEQFF.

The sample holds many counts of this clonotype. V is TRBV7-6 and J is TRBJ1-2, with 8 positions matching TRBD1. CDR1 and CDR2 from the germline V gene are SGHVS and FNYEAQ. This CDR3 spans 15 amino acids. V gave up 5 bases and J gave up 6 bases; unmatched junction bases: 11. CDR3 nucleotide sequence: TGTGCCAGCAGCCACAAACCCAGGGGGCTCGATGGCTACACCTTC. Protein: CASSHKPRGLDGYTF.

The CDR3 bases are TGTGCCAGCAGCCACGGGGGGGGAACCTTCTATGGCTACACCTTC. Encoded protein: CASSHGGGTFYGYTF. The chain uses TRBV6-1 and TRBJ1-2; TRBD1 is a possible D gene (5 bases). The CDR3 runs to 15 residues. Germline V gene sequence: CDR1 MNHNS, CDR2 SASEGT. V was clipped by 6 bases and J by 4 bases, with 18 bases between them.

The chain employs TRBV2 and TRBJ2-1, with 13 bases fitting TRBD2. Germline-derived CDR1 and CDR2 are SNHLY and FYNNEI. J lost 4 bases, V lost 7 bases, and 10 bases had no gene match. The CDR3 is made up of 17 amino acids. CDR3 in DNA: TGTGCCAGCAACGGACTAGCGGGAGCCCCCTCTTACAATGAGCAGTTCTTC. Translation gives CASNGLAGAPSYNEQFF.

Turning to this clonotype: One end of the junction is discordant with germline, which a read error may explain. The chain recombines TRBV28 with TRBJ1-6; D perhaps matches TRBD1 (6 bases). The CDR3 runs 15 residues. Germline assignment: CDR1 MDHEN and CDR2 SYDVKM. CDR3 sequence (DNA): TGTGCCAGCAGCGGACAGTCGACCTACAATTCACCCCTCCACTTT. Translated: CASSGQSTYNSPLHF.

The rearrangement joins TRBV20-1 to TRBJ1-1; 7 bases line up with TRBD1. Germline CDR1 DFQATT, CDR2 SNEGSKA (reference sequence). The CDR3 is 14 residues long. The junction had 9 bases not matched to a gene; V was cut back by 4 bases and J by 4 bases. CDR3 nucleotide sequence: TGCAGTGCTAAACCAGGGGGGTCTGGCACTGAAGCTTTCTTT. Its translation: CSAKPGGSGTEAFF.

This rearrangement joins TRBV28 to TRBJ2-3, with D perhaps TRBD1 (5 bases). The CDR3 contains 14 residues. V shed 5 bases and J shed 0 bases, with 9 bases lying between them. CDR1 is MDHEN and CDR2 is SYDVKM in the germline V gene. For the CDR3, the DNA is TGTGCCAGCAGTATAACAGGTAGCACAGATACGCAGTATTTT. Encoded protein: CASSITGSTDTQYF.

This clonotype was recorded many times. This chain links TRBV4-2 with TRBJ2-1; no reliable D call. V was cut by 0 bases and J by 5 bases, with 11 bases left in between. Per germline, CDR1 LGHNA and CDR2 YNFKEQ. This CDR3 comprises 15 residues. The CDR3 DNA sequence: TGTGCCAGCAGCCAAGAGGGGATTCTTGACAATGAGCAGTTCTTC. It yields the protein CASSQEGILDNEQFF.

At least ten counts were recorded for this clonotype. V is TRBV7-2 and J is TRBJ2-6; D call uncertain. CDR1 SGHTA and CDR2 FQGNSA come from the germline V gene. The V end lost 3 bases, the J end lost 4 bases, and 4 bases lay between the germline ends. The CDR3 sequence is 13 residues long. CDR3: CASSLRGANVLTF. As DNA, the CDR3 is TGTGCCAGCAGCTTGAGGGGGGCCAACGTCCTGACTTTC.

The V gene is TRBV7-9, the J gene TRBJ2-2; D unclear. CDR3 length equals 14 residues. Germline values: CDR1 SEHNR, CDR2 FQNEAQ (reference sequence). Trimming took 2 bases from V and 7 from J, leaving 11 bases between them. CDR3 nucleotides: TGTGCCAGCAGCTTACTTGGTGGGATCGGGGAGCTGTTTTTT. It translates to CASSLLGGIGELFF. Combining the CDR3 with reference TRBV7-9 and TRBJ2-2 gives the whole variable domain DTGVSQNPRHKITKRGQNVTFRCDPISEHNRLYWYRQTLGQGPEFLTYFQNEAQLEKSRLLSDRFSAERPKGSFSTLEIQRTEQGDSAMYLCASSLLGGIGELFFGEGSRLTVL.

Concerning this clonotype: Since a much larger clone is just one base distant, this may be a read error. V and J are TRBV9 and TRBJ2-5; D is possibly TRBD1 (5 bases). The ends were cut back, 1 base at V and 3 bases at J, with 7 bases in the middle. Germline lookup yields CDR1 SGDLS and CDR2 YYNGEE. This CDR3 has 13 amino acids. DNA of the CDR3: TGTGCCAGCAGCGTATCACAGGAAGAGACCCAGTACTTC. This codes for CASSVSQEETQYF.

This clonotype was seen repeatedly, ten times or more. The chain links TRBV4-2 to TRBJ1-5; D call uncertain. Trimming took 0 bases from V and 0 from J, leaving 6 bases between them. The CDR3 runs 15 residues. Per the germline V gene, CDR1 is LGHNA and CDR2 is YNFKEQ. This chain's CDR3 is CASSQDESSNQPQHF. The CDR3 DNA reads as TGTGCCAGCAGCCAAGATGAGAGTAGCAATCAGCCCCAGCATTTT.

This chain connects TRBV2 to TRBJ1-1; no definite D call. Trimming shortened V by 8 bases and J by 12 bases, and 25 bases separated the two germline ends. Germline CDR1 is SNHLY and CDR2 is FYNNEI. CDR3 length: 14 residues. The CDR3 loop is CASQRGDVNTGSFF. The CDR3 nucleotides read TGTGCCAGCCAACGCGGGGATGTGAACACTGGATCTTTCTTT.